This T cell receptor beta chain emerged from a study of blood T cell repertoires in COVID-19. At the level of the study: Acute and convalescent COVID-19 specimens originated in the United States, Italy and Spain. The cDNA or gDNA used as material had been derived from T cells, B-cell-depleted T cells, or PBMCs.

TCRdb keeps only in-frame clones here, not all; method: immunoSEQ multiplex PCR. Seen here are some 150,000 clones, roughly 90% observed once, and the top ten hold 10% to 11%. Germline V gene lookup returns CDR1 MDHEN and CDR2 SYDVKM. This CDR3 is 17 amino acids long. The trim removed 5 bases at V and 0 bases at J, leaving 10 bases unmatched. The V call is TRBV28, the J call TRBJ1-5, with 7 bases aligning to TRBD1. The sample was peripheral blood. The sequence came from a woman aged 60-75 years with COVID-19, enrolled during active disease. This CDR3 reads CASSPWTGSPSNQPQHF. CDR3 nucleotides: TGTGCCAGCAGTCCCTGGACAGGTTCTCCTAGCAATCAGCCCCAGCATTTT.